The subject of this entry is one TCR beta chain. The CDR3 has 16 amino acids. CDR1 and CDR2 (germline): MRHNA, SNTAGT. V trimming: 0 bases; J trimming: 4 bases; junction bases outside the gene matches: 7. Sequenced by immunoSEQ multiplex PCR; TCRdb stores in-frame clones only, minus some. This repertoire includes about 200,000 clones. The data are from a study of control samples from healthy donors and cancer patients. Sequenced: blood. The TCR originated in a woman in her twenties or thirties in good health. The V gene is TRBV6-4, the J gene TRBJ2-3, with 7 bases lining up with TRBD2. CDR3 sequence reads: CASSDSTSSLPDTQYF. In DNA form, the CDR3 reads TGTGCCAGCAGTGACTCGACTAGCAGTCTTCCAGATACGCAGTATTTT.